Described below is a single T cell receptor beta chain sequence and its context. The data are from a study of T cell responses to AZD1222 COVID-19 vaccine. Some clones are missing from TCRdb's copy, which holds only in-frame ones; the method was immunoSEQ multiplex PCR. The profile covers 180,000 or so clones, with approximately 93% appearing a single time and around 1% taken by the ten largest. The receptor comes from an adult who received the AZD1222 COVID-19 vaccine. Source: peripheral blood, taken 28 days after the second AZD1222 dose.

The CDR3 region is CASSSFEGYGYTF. In DNA, the CDR3 is TGTGCCAGCAGCAGTTTCGAGGGCTATGGCTACACCTTC. The genes are TRBV5-8 and TRBJ1-2, with unresolved D. The ends were cut back, 4 bases at V and 4 bases at J, with 11 bases in the middle. Germline CDR1 is SGHTS and CDR2 is YDEGEE. This CDR3 spans 13 amino acids.